The rows below give T cell receptor beta chains drawn from one sample of a study of blood T cell repertoires in COVID-19. Data came from immunoSEQ multiplex PCR; TCRdb stores just in-frame clones and leaves some out. The table includes about 160,000 clones, almost 85% detected once. The specimen was peripheral blood. These receptors were obtained from a young man with active or convalescent COVID-19. The CDR3 runs from the conserved cysteine through the conserved F or W. D genes are given only for firm matches. Clone size is not always given. Where it is, it says once, few, many or a class for expanded clones.

V gene	clone size	D gene	J gene	CDR3 DNA	CDR3 protein
TRBV6-5	.	TRBD2	TRBJ2-7	TGTGCCAGCACGGGACTAGCGGGAGTCTTCTCCGAGCAGTACTTC	CASTGLAGVFSEQYF
TRBV15	few	.	TRBJ1-6	TGTGCCACCAGCAGAGACCGTAACAGGGCTGGTACACCCCTCCACTTT	CATSRDRNRAGTPLHF
TRBV5-1	.	TRBD1	TRBJ2-3	TGCGCCAGCAGCGAGGACAGGGTTTATTCAGATACGCAGTATTTT	CASSEDRVYSDTQYF
TRBV7-3	.	TRBD2	TRBJ2-3	TGTGCCAGCAGCTTAAATCCTGCCGGGACTAGTACGCAGTATTTT	CASSLNPAGTSTQYF
TRBV2	.	TRBD1	TRBJ2-5	TGTGCCAGCAGGGGGACAGTCGGGCAAGAGACCCAGTACTTC	CASRGTVGQETQYF
TRBV5-5	once	.	TRBJ2-7	TGTGCCAGCAGCTTCAGGGACACCTACGAGCAGTACTTC	CASSFRDTYEQYF
TRBV15	.	TRBD1	TRBJ2-7	TGTGCCACCAGCAGAGCCTATCGGGACAGCGACTCCTACGAGCAGTACTTC	CATSRAYRDSDSYEQYF
TRBV5-5	.	.	TRBJ2-7	TGTGCCAGCAGCTTGTTGGACAGCTCCTACGAGCAGTACTTC	CASSLLDSSYEQYF
TRBV7-8	few	.	TRBJ2-7	TGTGCCTCCGGGGGTCCTAGGCGGTACGAGCAGTACTTC	CASGGPRRYEQYF
TRBV7-2	.	TRBD1	TRBJ2-7	TGTGCCAGCAGCCGGGGGACAGGGTCCTACGAGCAGTACTTC	CASSRGTGSYEQYF
TRBV7-2	.	.	TRBJ2-2	TGTGCCAGCAGCCCCCTCCCCCGTACCGGGGAGCTGTTTTTT	CASSPLPRTGELFF